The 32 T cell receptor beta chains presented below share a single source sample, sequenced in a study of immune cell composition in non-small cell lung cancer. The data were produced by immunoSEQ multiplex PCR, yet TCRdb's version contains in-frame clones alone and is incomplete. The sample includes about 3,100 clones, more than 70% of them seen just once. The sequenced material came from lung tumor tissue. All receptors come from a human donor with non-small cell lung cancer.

CDR3 in DNA: TGCGCCAGCAGTGAGTTCGCTAGCGGTTGGGCCGGGGAGCTGTTTTTT. Translating it yields CASSEFASGWAGELFF. This rearrangement joins TRBV10-2 to TRBJ2-2, with TRBD2 matching 7 bases. Germline trimming cut 1 base from V and 6 bases from J; bases unmatched to any gene: 8. This CDR3 contains 16 residues. Per germline, CDR1 WSHSY and CDR2 SAAADI.

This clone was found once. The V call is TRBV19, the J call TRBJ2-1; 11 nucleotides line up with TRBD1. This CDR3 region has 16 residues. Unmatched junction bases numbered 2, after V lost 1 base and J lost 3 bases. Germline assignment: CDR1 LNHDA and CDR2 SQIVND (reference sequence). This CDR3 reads CASSIVGTGGYNEQFF. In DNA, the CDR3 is TGTGCCAGTAGTATAGTCGGGACAGGGGGCTACAATGAGCAGTTCTTC. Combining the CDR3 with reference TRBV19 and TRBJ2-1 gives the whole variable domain DGGITQSPKYLFRKEGQNVTLSCEQNLNHDAMYWYRQDPGQGLRLIYYSQIVNDFQKGDIAEGYSVSREKKESFPLTVTSAQKNPTAFYLCASSIVGTGGYNEQFFGPGTRLTVL.

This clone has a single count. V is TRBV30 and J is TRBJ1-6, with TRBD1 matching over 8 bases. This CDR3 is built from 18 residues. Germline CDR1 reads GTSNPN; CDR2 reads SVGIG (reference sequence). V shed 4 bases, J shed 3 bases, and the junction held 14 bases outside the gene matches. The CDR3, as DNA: TGTGCCTGGACCCGCCTTCGTGGACAGGGCGGCTATAATTCACCCCTCCACTTT. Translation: CAWTRLRGQGGYNSPLHF.

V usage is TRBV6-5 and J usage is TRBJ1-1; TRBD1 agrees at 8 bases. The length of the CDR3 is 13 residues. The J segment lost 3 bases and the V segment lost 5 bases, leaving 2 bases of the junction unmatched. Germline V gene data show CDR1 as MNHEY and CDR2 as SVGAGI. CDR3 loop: CASSAGGYTEAFF. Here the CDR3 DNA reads TGTGCCAGCAGTGCAGGGGGCTACACTGAAGCTTTCTTT.

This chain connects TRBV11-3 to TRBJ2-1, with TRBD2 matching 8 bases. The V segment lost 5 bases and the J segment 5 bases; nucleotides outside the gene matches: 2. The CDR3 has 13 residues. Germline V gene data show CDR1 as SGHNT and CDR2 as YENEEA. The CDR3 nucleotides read TGTGCCAGCAGCCCGGGAGGGGACAATGAGCAGTTCTTC. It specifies CASSPGGDNEQFF.

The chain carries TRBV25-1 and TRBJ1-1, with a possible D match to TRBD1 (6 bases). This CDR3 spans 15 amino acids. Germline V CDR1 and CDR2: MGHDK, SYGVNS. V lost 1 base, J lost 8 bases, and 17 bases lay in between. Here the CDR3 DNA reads TGTGCCAGCAGTGAATTAACAGGGTTGAGGAGGGAAGCTTTCTTT. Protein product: CASSELTGLRREAFF.

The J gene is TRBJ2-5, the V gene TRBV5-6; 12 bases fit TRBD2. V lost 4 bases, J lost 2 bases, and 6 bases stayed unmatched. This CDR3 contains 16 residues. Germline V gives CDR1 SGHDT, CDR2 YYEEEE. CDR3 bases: TGTGCCAGCAGCGACCTAGCGGGAGGGTCTCAAGAGACCCAGTACTTC. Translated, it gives CASSDLAGGSQETQYF.

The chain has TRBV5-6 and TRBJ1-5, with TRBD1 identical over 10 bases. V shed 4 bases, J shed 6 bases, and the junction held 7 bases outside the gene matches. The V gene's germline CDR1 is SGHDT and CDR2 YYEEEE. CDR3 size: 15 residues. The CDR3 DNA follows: TGTGCCAGCAGCAAGTCCGGGACAGGGGTTCAGCCCCAGCATTTT. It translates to CASSKSGTGVQPQHF.

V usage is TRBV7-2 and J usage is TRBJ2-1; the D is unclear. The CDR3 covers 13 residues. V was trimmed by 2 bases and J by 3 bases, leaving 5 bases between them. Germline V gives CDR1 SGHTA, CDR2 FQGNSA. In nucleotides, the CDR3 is TGTGCCAGCAGCTTAACAGTCTACAATGAGCAGTTCTTC. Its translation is CASSLTVYNEQFF.

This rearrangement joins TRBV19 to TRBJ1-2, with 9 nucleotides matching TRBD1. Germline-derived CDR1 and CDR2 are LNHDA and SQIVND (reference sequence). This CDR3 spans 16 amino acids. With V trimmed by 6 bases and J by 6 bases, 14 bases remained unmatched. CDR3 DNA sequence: TGTGCCAGTAGGTTTCAGGCCGGGACAGGGTACGATGGCTACACCTTC. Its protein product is CASRFQAGTGYDGYTF.

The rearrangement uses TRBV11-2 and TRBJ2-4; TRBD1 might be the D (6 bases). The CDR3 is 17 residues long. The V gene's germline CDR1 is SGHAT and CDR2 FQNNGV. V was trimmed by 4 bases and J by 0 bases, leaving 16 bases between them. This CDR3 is CASSSGQNSLAKNIQYF. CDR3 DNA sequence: TGTGCCAGCAGCTCCGGACAGAACTCATTAGCCAAAAACATTCAGTACTTC.

The CDR3 loop reads CASSSPGTGGIFSYNEQFF. The CDR3 bases are TGTGCCAGCAGCTCCCCCGGGACAGGGGGCATCTTCTCCTACAATGAGCAGTTCTTC. The rearrangement links TRBV7-2 to TRBJ2-1; TRBD1 aligns across 12 bases. Germline CDR1 reads SGHTA; CDR2 reads FQGNSA. The CDR3 covers 19 residues. The ends lost 4 bases at V and 0 bases at J; junction bases unmatched: 10.

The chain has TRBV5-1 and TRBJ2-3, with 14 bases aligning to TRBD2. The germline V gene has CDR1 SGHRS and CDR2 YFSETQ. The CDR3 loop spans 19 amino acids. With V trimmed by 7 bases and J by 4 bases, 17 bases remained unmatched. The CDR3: CASRTPGTSGSRGADTQYF. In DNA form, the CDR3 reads TGCGCCAGCCGCACGCCCGGGACTAGCGGGAGTAGGGGCGCAGATACGCAGTATTTT.

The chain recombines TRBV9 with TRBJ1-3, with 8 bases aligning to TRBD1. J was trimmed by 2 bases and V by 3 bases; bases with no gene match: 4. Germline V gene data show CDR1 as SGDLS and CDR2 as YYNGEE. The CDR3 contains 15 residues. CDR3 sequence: CASSADRGTGNTIYF. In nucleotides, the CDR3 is TGTGCCAGCAGCGCCGACAGGGGCACTGGAAACACCATATATTTT.

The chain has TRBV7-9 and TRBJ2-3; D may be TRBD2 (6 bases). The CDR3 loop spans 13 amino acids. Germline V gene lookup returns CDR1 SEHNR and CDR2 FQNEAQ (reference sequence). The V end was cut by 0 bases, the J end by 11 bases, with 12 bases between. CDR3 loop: CASSLASGVEQYF. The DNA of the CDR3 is TGTGCCAGCAGCTTAGCTTCGGGGGTTGAGCAGTATTTT. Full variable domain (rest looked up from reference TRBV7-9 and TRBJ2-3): DTGVSQNPRHKITKRGQNVTFRCDPISEHNRLYWYRQTLGQGPEFLTYFQNEAQLEKSRLLSDRFSAERPKGSFSTLEIQRTEQGDSAMYLCASSLASGVEQYFGPGTRLTVL.

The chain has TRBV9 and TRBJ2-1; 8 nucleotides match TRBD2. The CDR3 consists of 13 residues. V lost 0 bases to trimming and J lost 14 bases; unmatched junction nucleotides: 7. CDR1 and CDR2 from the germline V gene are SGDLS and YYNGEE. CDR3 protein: CASSVAAGEVEFF. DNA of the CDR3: TGTGCCAGCAGCGTAGCAGCGGGAGAGGTGGAGTTCTTC.

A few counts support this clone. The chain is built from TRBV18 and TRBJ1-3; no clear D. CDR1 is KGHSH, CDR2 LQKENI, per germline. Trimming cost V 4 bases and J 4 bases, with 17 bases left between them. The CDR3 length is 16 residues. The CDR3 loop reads CASSLLRIREGNTIYF. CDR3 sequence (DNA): TGTGCCAGCTCACTACTGCGGATACGAGAAGGAAACACCATATATTTT.

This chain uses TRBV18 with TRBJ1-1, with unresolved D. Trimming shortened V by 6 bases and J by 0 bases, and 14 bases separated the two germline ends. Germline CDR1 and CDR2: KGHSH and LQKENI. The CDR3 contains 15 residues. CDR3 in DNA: TGTGCCAGCTCCCTAGGACGGGAATTGAACACTGAAGCTTTCTTT. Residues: CASSLGRELNTEAFF.

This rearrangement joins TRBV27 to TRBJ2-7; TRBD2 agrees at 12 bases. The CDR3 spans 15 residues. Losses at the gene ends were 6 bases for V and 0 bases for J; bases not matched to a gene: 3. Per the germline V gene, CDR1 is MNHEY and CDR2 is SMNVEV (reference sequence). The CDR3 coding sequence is TGTGCCAGCAGGAAACTAGCGGGAGGCTCCTACGAGCAGTACGTC. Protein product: CASRKLAGGSYEQYV.

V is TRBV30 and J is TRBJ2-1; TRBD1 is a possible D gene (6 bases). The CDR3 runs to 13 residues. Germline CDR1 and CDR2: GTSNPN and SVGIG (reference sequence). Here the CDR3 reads CAQDRSSYNEQFF. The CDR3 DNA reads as TGTGCTCAGGACAGAAGCTCCTACAATGAGCAGTTCTTC.

The CDR3 spells CASKSSTGHYQPQHF. Written as DNA, the CDR3 is TGTGCCAGTAAATCGTCGACGGGACATTATCAGCCCCAGCATTTT. The genes are TRBV19 and TRBJ1-5, with D tentatively TRBD1 (6 bases). Trimming cost V 7 bases and J 5 bases, with 18 bases left between them. The CDR3 is 15 amino acids. Germline assignment: CDR1 LNHDA and CDR2 SQIVND (reference sequence). Complete variable domain (other parts from reference TRBV19 and TRBJ1-5): DGGITQSPKYLFRKEGQNVTLSCEQNLNHDAMYWYRQDPGQGLRLIYYSQIVNDFQKGDIAEGYSVSREKKESFPLTVTSAQKNPTAFYLCASKSSTGHYQPQHFGDGTRLSIL.

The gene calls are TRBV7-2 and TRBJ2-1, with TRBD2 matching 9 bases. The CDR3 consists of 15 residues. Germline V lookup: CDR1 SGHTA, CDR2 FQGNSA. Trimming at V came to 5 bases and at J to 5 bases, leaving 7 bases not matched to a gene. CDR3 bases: TGTGCCAGCAGCCCTCCCGGGACTAGCAACAATGAGCAGTTCTTC. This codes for CASSPPGTSNNEQFF.

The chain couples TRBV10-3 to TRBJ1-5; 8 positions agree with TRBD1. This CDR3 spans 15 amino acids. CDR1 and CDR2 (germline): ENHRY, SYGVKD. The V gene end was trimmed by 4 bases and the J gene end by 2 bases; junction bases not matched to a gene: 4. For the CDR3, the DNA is TGTGCCATCAGTGGGGGACAGGAGGGCAATCAGCCCCAGCATTTT. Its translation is CAISGGQEGNQPQHF.

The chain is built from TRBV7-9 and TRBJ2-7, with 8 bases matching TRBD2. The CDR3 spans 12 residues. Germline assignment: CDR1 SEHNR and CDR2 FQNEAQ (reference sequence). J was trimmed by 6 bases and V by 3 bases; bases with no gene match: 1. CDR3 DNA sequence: TGTGCCAGCAGCTTTGCGGGGGGCGAGCAGTACGTC. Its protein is CASSFAGGEQYV.

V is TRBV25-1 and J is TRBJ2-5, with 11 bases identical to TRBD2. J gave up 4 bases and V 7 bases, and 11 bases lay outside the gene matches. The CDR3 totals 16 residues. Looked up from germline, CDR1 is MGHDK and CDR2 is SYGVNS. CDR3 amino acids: CASKRLAGPSGETQYF. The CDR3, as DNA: TGTGCCAGCAAGCGACTAGCGGGGCCCTCGGGAGAGACCCAGTACTTC.

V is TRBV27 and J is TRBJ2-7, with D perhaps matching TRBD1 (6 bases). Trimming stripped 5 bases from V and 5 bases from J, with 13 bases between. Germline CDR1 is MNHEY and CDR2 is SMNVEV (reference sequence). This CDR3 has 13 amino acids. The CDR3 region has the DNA TGTGCCAGCAGTCACGAAGGGGGTCACGAGCAGTACGTC. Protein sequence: CASSHEGGHEQYV.

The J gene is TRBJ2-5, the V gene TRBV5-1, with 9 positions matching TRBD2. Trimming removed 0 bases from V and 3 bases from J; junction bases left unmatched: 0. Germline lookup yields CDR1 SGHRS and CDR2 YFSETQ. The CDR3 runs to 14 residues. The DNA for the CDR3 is TGCGCCAGCAGCTTGGTAGCGGGGGAAGAGACCCAGTACTTC. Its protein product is CASSLVAGEETQYF.

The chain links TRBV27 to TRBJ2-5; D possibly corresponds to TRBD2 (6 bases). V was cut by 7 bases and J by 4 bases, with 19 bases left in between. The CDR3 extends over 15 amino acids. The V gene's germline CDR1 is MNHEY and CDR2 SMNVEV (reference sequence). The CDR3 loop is CASNFATSFRETQYF. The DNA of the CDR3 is TGTGCCAGCAATTTTGCTACTAGCTTCCGAGAGACCCAGTACTTC.

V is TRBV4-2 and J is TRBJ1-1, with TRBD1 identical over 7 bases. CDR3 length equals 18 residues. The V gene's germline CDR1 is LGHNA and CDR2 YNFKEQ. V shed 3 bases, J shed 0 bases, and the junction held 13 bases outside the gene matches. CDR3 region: CASSQEPQGGTMNTEAFF. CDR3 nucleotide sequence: TGTGCCAGCAGCCAGGAACCCCAGGGGGGAACCATGAACACTGAAGCTTTCTTT.

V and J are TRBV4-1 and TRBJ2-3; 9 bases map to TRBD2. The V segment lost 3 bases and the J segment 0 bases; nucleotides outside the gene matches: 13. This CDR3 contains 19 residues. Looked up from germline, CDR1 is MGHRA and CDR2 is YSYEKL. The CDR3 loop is CASSHPLAGRHNSTDTQYF. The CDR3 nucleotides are TGCGCCAGCAGCCACCCCCTAGCGGGGCGACATAACAGCACAGATACGCAGTATTTT.

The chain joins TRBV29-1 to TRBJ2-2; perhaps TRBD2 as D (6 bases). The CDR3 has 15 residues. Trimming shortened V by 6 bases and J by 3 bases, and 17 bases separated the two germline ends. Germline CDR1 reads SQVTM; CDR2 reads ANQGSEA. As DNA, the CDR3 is TGCAGCGTCCGCCTCGGGGGTGAGGACACCGGGGAGCTGTTTTTT. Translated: CSVRLGGEDTGELFF.

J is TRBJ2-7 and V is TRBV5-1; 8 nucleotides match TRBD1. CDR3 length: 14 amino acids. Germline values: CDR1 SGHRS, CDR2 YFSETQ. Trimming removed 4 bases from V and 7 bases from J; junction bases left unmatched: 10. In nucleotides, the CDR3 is TGCGCCAGCAGCCCCGCGGGACAGGTGGGAGAGCAGTACTTC. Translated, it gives CASSPAGQVGEQYF.